Listed below are T cell receptor beta chains from one sample, sequenced in a study of blood T cells in healthy people across ages. TCRdb used MiXCR to reprocess the 5' RACE reads, holding one entry per CDR3 protein. The sample records 1.5 million to 2 million distinct CDR3 sequences, 28% being singletons. Sample: blood. These receptors all stem from a woman under 40 in good health. Each CDR3 is given with its conserved first and last residue. The order of the fields is J gene, CDR3 length, V gene, CDR3 protein.

j_gene: TRBJ2-1; len: 15; v_gene: TRBV10-3; CDR3aa: CAISESTASGDEQFF
j_gene: TRBJ2-7; len: 17; v_gene: TRBV10-3; CDR3aa: CAISEPPGLAGGSEQYF
j_gene: TRBJ2-1; len: 15; v_gene: TRBV9; CDR3aa: CASSVAGGPLNEQFF
j_gene: TRBJ2-7; len: 17; v_gene: TRBV4-1; CDR3aa: CASSQDRVSGDFYEQYF
j_gene: TRBJ2-2; len: 15; v_gene: TRBV10-2; CDR3aa: CASRSPGLATGELFF
j_gene: TRBJ2-7; len: 15; v_gene: TRBV7-2; CDR3aa: CASSLEAGGPYEQYF
j_gene: TRBJ1-4; len: 13; v_gene: TRBV6-6; CDR3aa: CASGRGVYEKLFF
j_gene: TRBJ2-1; len: 14; v_gene: TRBV29-1; CDR3aa: CSVVEGGPFNEQFF
j_gene: TRBJ2-5; len: 16; v_gene: TRBV9; CDR3aa: CASSKRQGGVQETQYF
j_gene: TRBJ2-1; len: 16; v_gene: TRBV27; CDR3aa: CASTQRQGFSRNEQFF
j_gene: TRBJ2-7; len: 14; v_gene: TRBV7-2; CDR3aa: CASSLGASRVEQYF
j_gene: TRBJ2-5; len: 14; v_gene: TRBV12-3/TRBV12-4; CDR3aa: CASSLQQGKETQYF
j_gene: TRBJ2-1; len: 18; v_gene: TRBV29-1; CDR3aa: CSVEEGSGRASTYNEQFF
j_gene: TRBJ2-5; len: 14; v_gene: TRBV7-2; CDR3aa: CASSYAYRGETQYF
j_gene: TRBJ2-6; len: 15; v_gene: TRBV7-2; CDR3aa: CASSSSASGANVLTF
j_gene: TRBJ1-4; len: 14; v_gene: TRBV2; CDR3aa: CASTVSVLNEKLFF
j_gene: TRBJ1-5; len: 12; v_gene: TRBV2; CDR3aa: CASSESGGIQHF
j_gene: TRBJ1-6; len: 16; v_gene: TRBV6-5; CDR3aa: CASSSRSGTGNSPLHF
j_gene: TRBJ2-4; len: 15; v_gene: TRBV7-2; CDR3aa: CASSPDRLAKNIQYF
j_gene: TRBJ1-2; len: 11; v_gene: TRBV29-1; CDR3aa: CSVNLTPGYTF
j_gene: TRBJ1-4; len: 15; v_gene: TRBV6-6; CDR3aa: CASSYSTGVDEKLFF
j_gene: TRBJ1-6; len: 15; v_gene: TRBV12-3/TRBV12-4; CDR3aa: CASSRGQELDSPLHF
j_gene: TRBJ2-6; len: 15; v_gene: TRBV5-5; CDR3aa: CASSLGGQGTNVLTF
j_gene: TRBJ1-1; len: 14; v_gene: TRBV5-1; CDR3aa: CASSPWISGSEAFF
j_gene: TRBJ2-3; len: 16; v_gene: TRBV10-3; CDR3aa: CAISTRGQRGTDTQYF
j_gene: TRBJ2-7; len: 14; v_gene: TRBV20-1; CDR3aa: CSARSLAGSNQQYF
j_gene: TRBJ2-5; len: 14; v_gene: TRBV29-1; CDR3aa: CSVVGREGRETQYF
j_gene: TRBJ2-3; len: 16; v_gene: TRBV5-5; CDR3aa: CASSIGTGGSTDTQYF
j_gene: TRBJ2-7; len: 12; v_gene: TRBV5-1; CDR3aa: CASSLREREQYF
j_gene: TRBJ1-1; len: 14; v_gene: TRBV6-5; CDR3aa: CASSYQGQNTEAFF